This TCR beta chain appears in the sequencing data of a study of T cell clonality in common variable immunodeficiency. Assay: immunoSEQ multiplex PCR; the TCRdb copy retains only in-frame clones and omits some. The sample holds about 52,000 clones, and no clone turns up only once. In this sample, this clone turned up many times. What it binds is not known. The read halts 3 residues ahead of the CDR3 end, with the missing end drawn from the germline J gene. Overall study results and limits: Common variable immunodeficiency TCR beta sequences reportedly had fewer deletions and N-nucleotide insertions. Repertoire-complication correlations in CVID were limited by patient heterogeneity.

Donors gave roughly 5 to 8.5 ml heparinized peripheral whole blood. In germline, CDR1 is LGHNT, CDR2 FRNRAP. The CDR3 runs to 17 residues. With 4 bases removed from V and 0 bases from J, the gap between germline ends came to 13 bases. The sequencing sample was made of peripheral blood mononuclear cells. This chain joins TRBV12-5 and TRBJ2-6; D gene uncertain. The TCR sequence derives from a person aged 18 to 70 in good health. The CDR3 spells CASGSNQLISGANVLTF. CDR3 DNA, as far as it was read: TGTGCTAGTGGTTCCAACCAACTTATCTCTGGGGCCAACGTC.